These T cell receptor beta chains were read from a single sample in a study of OX40 agonist ivuxolimab in advanced cancers. Measured with immunoSEQ multiplex PCR; TCRdb has only the in-frame clones, and not every one. The sample lists more than 80,000 clones, 70% to 90% occurring once. This sample comprised CD4+ or CD8+ T cells sorted from blood, obtained in a trial of the OX40 agonist ivuxolimab. These receptors were collected from an adult with an advanced solid tumor such as melanoma, head and neck, liver or kidney cancer. Each CDR3 is given with its conserved first and last residue. The D gene is left open where the match is weak. A clone size is listed for some rows: how often the clone was seen (once, few, many), or a class if it is expanded.

V gene: TRBV27; clone size: -; J gene: TRBJ2-7; D gene: -; CDR3 DNA: TGTGCCAGCCTCTTAGGGCGTTACGAGCAGTACTTC; CDR3 protein: CASLLGRYEQYF
V gene: TRBV19; clone size: -; J gene: TRBJ2-2; D gene: -; CDR3 DNA: TGTGCCAGTAGTTCCAGGGACACCACCGGGGAGCTGTTTTTT; CDR3 protein: CASSSRDTTGELFF
V gene: TRBV6-6; clone size: -; J gene: TRBJ2-3; D gene: -; CDR3 DNA: TGTGCCAGCAGGGGGCAGGGGAGCACAGATACGCAGTATTTT; CDR3 protein: CASRGQGSTDTQYF
V gene: TRBV30; clone size: -; J gene: TRBJ1-3; D gene: -; CDR3 DNA: TGTGCCTGCCCTGAGGGTGGGTCTGGAAACACCATATATTTT; CDR3 protein: CACPEGGSGNTIYF
V gene: TRBV30; clone size: -; J gene: TRBJ1-5; D gene: -; CDR3 DNA: TGTGCCTGGAGTGGGGGACTGAGCAATCAGCCCCAGCATTTT; CDR3 protein: CAWSGGLSNQPQHF
V gene: TRBV6-1; clone size: few; J gene: TRBJ2-3; D gene: TRBD1; CDR3 DNA: TGTGCCAGCAGTGAAGATCCTAGTGGGACAGGTGGGGGGTTCACAGATACGCAGTATTTT; CDR3 protein: CASSEDPSGTGGGFTDTQYF
V gene: TRBV9; clone size: -; J gene: TRBJ2-3; D gene: -; CDR3 DNA: TGTGCCAGCAGCGTTAGATGGGATACGCAGTATTTT; CDR3 protein: CASSVRWDTQYF
V gene: TRBV5-1; clone size: few; J gene: TRBJ2-5; D gene: -; CDR3 DNA: TGCGCCAGCAGCTTGGGGTGGGGAGGAGAGACCCAGTACTTC; CDR3 protein: CASSLGWGGETQYF
V gene: TRBV4-1; clone size: -; J gene: TRBJ2-7; D gene: TRBD1; CDR3 DNA: TGCGCCAGCAGCCAACTCCCGGGACAGGGGGCGGGCGAGCAGTACTTC; CDR3 protein: CASSQLPGQGAGEQYF
V gene: TRBV28; clone size: -; J gene: TRBJ2-2; D gene: -; CDR3 DNA: TGTGCCAGCAGTTTGGTGCATAACACCGGGGAGCTGTTTTTT; CDR3 protein: CASSLVHNTGELFF
V gene: TRBV7-3; clone size: -; J gene: TRBJ2-3; D gene: -; CDR3 DNA: TGTGCCAGCAGTTTAACTTTAGTTGCCGATACGCAGTATTTT; CDR3 protein: CASSLTLVADTQYF
V gene: TRBV7-2; clone size: -; J gene: TRBJ1-4; D gene: -; CDR3 DNA: TGTGCCAGCAGTCAAGACAGCCATGAGAAACTGTTTTTT; CDR3 protein: CASSQDSHEKLFF
V gene: TRBV5-4; clone size: -; J gene: TRBJ2-4; D gene: TRBD1; CDR3 DNA: TGTGCCAGCAGCTCCGGGACAGGGGCGAAAAACATTCAGTACTTC; CDR3 protein: CASSSGTGAKNIQYF
V gene: TRBV21-1; clone size: -; J gene: TRBJ1-2; D gene: -; CDR3 DNA: TGTGCCAGCAGCACCTTCTGGGACCGAAGGCAGGGCTACACCTTC; CDR3 protein: CASSTFWDRRQGYTF
V gene: TRBV6-4; clone size: -; J gene: TRBJ1-1; D gene: -; CDR3 DNA: TGTGCCAGCAGTGACGAGGGGGGAACTGAAGCTTTCTTT; CDR3 protein: CASSDEGGTEAFF
V gene: TRBV6-6; clone size: -; J gene: TRBJ1-2; D gene: -; CDR3 DNA: TGTGCCAGCAGTTCTGGGCCTAGAGGTTATGGCTACACCTTC; CDR3 protein: CASSSGPRGYGYTF
V gene: TRBV10-3; clone size: -; J gene: TRBJ2-2; D gene: TRBD1; CDR3 DNA: TGTGCCATCAGTGCCCAGACAGGGCTGAACACCGGGGAGCTGTTTTTT; CDR3 protein: CAISAQTGLNTGELFF
V gene: TRBV10-1; clone size: few; J gene: TRBJ1-5; D gene: -; CDR3 DNA: TGCGCCAGCCACCGGGGGTTCCCCAATCAGCCCCAGCATTTT; CDR3 protein: CASHRGFPNQPQHF
V gene: TRBV10-1; clone size: once; J gene: TRBJ2-3; D gene: TRBD2; CDR3 DNA: TGCGCCAGCGGCGGGGGTAGCACAGATACGCAGTATTTT; CDR3 protein: CASGGGSTDTQYF
V gene: TRBV7-3; clone size: -; J gene: TRBJ2-1; D gene: TRBD2; CDR3 DNA: TGTGCCAGCAGCTCGAGCGGGGGGGCCTACAATGAGCAGTTCTTC; CDR3 protein: CASSSSGGAYNEQFF
V gene: TRBV5-1; clone size: -; J gene: TRBJ2-7; D gene: -; CDR3 DNA: TGCGCCAGCAGCTCACAGAGGGACACCGGACGGGGAGAGCAGTACTTC; CDR3 protein: CASSSQRDTGRGEQYF
V gene: TRBV14; clone size: -; J gene: TRBJ1-2; D gene: TRBD1; CDR3 DNA: TGTGCCAGCAGCCTAGCCGGGACAGAGAACTATGGCTACACCTTC; CDR3 protein: CASSLAGTENYGYTF
V gene: TRBV6-5; clone size: -; J gene: TRBJ1-2; D gene: -; CDR3 DNA: TGTGCCAGCAGCCGTCTCGGGGATAACTATGGCTACACCTTC; CDR3 protein: CASSRLGDNYGYTF
V gene: TRBV2; clone size: few; J gene: TRBJ1-1; D gene: -; CDR3 DNA: TGTGCCAGCAGTGCACAGCCGAACACTGAAGCTTTCTTT; CDR3 protein: CASSAQPNTEAFF
V gene: TRBV25-1; clone size: -; J gene: TRBJ1-1; D gene: TRBD1; CDR3 DNA: TGTGCCAGCAGTGGGGGAGGGGGCGTGAACACTGAAGCTTTCTTT; CDR3 protein: CASSGGGGVNTEAFF
V gene: TRBV6-6; clone size: -; J gene: TRBJ1-5; D gene: -; CDR3 DNA: TGTGCCAGCAGTTACGCAGGGACCCCGGCTCAGCCCCAGCATTTT; CDR3 protein: CASSYAGTPAQPQHF
V gene: TRBV4-3; clone size: -; J gene: TRBJ2-4; D gene: TRBD2; CDR3 DNA: TGCGCCAGCAGCCAAGATTACCGGGGGGTCAACAACATTCAGTACTTC; CDR3 protein: CASSQDYRGVNNIQYF
V gene: TRBV6-5; clone size: -; J gene: TRBJ2-7; D gene: TRBD1; CDR3 DNA: TGTGCCAGCAGTTCCAACAGGGGGCGGCTCGAGTACGAGCAGTACTTC; CDR3 protein: CASSSNRGRLEYEQYF
V gene: TRBV2; clone size: -; J gene: TRBJ1-2; D gene: TRBD1; CDR3 DNA: TGTGCCAGCAGTTCTCGTCCCGGGACAGGTTCGAACTATGGCTACACCTTC; CDR3 protein: CASSSRPGTGSNYGYTF
V gene: TRBV7-2; clone size: once; J gene: TRBJ2-3; D gene: -; CDR3 DNA: TGTGCCAGCAGACCCGACTCGGATACGCAGTATTTT; CDR3 protein: CASRPDSDTQYF
V gene: TRBV11-2; clone size: -; J gene: TRBJ2-3; D gene: TRBD2; CDR3 DNA: TGTGCCAGCAGCTTAGGACTAGCCGCAGATACGCAGTATTTT; CDR3 protein: CASSLGLAADTQYF
V gene: TRBV7-2; clone size: -; J gene: TRBJ1-1; D gene: TRBD1; CDR3 DNA: TGTGCCAGCAGCTCACGCAGGGGGGACACTGAAGCTTTCTTT; CDR3 protein: CASSSRRGDTEAFF